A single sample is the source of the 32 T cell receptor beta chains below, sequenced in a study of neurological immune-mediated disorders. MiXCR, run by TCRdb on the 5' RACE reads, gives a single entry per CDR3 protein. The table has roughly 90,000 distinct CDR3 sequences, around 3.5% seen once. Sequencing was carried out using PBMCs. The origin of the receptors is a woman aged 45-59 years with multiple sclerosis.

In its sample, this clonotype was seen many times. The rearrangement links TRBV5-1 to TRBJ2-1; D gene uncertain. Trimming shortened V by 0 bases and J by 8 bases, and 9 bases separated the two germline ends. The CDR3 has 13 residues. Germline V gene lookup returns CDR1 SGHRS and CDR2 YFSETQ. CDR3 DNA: TGCGCCAGCAGCTTGGTAACTACCGATGAGCAGTTCTTC. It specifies CASSLVTTDEQFF.

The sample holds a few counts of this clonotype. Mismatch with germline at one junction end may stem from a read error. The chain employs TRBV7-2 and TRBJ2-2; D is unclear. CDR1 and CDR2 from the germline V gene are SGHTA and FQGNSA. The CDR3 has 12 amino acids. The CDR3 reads CDSSMNTGELFF. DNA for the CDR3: TGTGACAGCAGCATGAACACCGGGGAGCTGTTTTTT.

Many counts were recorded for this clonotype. The CDR3 reads CASSLTLAGGSTDTQYF. In DNA form, the CDR3 reads TGTGCCAGCAGTTTAACGCTAGCGGGGGGGTCGACAGATACGCAGTATTTT. This chain joins TRBV12-3 or TRBV12-4 and TRBJ2-3, with 12 bases identical to TRBD2. CDR3 length equals 17 residues. The V gene end was trimmed by 2 bases and the J gene end by 3 bases; junction bases not matched to a gene: 6.

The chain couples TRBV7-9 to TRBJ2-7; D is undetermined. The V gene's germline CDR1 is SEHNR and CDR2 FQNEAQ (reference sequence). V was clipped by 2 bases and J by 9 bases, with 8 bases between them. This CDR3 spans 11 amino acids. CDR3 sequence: CASSLSEAQYF. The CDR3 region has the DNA TGTGCCAGCAGCTTATCGGAAGCGCAGTACTTC. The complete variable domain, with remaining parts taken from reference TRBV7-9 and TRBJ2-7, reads DTGVSQNPRHKITKRGQNVTFRCDPISEHNRLYWYRQTLGQGPEFLTYFQNEAQLEKSRLLSDRFSAERPKGSFSTLEIQRTEQGDSAMYLCASSLSEAQYFGPGTRLTVT.

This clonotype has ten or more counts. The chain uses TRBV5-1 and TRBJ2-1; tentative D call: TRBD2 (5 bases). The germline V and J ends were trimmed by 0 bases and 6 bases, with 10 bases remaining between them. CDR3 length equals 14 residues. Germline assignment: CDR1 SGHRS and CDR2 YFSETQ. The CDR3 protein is CASSLGPGSNEQFF. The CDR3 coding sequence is TGCGCCAGCAGCTTGGGACCGGGGAGCAATGAGCAGTTCTTC.

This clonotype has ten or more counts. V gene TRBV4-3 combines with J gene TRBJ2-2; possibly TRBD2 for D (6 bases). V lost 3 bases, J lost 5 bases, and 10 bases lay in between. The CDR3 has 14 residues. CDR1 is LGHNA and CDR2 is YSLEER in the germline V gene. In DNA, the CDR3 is TGCGCCAGCAGCCAGCACCGGGGGACCGGGGAGCTGTTTTTT. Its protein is CASSQHRGTGELFF.

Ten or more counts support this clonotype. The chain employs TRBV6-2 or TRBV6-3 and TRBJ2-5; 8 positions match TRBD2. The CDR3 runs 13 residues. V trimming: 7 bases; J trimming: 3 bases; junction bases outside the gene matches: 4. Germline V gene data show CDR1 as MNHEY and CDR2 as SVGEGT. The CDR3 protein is CASTLLAEETQYF. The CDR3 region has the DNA TGTGCCAGCACCCTACTAGCGGAAGAGACCCAGTACTTC.

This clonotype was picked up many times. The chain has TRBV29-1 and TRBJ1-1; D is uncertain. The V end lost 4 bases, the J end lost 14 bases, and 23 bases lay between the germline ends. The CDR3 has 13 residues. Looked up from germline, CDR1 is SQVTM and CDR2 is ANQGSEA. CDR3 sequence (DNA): TGCAGCGTTGCGAGGGATAGGGCATTGGAGCGGTTCTTT. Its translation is CSVARDRALERFF.

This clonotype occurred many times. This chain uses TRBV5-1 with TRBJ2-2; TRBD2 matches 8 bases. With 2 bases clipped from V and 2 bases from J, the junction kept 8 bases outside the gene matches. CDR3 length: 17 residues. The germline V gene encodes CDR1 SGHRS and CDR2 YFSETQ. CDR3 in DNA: TGCGCCAGCAGCTTTTTGGCGGGGGGCGTCAACACCGGGGAGCTGTTTTTT. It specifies CASSFLAGGVNTGELFF.

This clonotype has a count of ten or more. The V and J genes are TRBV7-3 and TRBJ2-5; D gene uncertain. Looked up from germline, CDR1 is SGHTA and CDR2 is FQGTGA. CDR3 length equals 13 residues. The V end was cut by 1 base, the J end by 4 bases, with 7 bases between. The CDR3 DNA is TGTGCCAGCAGCTTAATGCAGTTAGAGACCCAGTACTTC. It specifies CASSLMQLETQYF.

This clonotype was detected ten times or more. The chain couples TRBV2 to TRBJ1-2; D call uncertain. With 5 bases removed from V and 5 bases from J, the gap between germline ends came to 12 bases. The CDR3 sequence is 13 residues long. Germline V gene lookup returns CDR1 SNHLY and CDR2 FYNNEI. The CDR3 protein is CASSIGSLYGYTF. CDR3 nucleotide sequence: TGTGCCAGCAGTATCGGGTCACTATATGGCTACACCTTC.

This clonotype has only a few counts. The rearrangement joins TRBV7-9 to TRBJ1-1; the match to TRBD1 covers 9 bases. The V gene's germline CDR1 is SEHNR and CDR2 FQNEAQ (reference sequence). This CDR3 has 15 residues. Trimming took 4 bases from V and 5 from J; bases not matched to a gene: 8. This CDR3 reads CASSSDRGVRTEAFF. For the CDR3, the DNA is TGTGCCAGCAGCTCTGACAGGGGGGTACGGACTGAAGCTTTCTTT.

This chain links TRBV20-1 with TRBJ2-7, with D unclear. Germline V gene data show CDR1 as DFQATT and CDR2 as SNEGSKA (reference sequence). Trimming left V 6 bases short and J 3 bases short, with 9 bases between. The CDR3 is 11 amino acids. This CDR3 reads CSAIHDYEQYF. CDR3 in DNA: TGCAGTGCCATACATGACTACGAGCAGTACTTC.

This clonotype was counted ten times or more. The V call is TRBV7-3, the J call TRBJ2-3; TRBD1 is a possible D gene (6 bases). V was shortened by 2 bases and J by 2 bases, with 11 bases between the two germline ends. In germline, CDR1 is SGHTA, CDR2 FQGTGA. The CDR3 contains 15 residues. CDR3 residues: CASSLEGHYTDTQYF. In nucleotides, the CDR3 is TGTGCCAGCAGCTTAGAGGGACATTACACAGATACGCAGTATTTT.

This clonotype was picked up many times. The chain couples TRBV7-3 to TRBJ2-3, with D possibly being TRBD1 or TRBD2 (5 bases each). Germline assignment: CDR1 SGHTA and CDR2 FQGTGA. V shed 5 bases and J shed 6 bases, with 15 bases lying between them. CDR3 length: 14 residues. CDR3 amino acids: CASSEGPGMDTQYF. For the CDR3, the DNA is TGTGCCAGCAGCGAGGGCCCAGGGATGGATACGCAGTATTTT.

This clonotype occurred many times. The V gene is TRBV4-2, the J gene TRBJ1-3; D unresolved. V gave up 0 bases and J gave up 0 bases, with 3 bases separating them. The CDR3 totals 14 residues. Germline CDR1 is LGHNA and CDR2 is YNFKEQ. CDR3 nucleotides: TGTGCCAGCAGCCAAGACAGCTCTGGAAACACCATATATTTT. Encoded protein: CASSQDSSGNTIYF.

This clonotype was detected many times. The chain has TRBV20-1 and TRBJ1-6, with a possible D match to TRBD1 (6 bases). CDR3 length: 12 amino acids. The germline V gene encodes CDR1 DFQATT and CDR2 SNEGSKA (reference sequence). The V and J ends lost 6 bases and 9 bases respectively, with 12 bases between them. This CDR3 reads CSAGANVSPLHF. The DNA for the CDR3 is TGCAGTGCGGGGGCAAATGTTTCACCCCTCCACTTT.

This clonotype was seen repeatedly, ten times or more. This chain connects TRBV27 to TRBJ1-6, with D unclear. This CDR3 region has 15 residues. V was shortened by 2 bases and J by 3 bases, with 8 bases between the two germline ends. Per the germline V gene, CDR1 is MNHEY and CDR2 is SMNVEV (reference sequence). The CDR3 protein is CASSLGTHYNSPLHF. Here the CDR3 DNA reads TGTGCCAGCAGTTTAGGCACCCACTATAATTCACCCCTCCACTTT.

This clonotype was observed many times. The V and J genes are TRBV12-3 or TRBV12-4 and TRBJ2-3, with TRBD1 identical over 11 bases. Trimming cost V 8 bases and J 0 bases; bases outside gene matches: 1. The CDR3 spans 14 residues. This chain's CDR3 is CASGQGASTDTQYF. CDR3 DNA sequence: TGTGCCAGCGGACAGGGGGCCAGCACAGATACGCAGTATTTT.

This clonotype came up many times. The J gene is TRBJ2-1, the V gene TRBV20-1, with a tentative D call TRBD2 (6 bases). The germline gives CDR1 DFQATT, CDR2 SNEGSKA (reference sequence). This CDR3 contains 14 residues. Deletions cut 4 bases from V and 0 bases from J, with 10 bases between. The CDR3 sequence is CSAKAGPSYNEQFF. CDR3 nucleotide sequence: TGCAGTGCTAAAGCGGGCCCCTCCTACAATGAGCAGTTCTTC.

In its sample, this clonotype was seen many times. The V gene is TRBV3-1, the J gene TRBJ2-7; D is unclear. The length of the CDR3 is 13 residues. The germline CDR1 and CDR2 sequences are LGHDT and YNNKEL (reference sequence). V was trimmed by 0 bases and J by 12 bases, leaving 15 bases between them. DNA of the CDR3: TGTGCCAGCAGCCAAGATCCTGTGGCTGTCCCGTACTTC. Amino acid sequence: CASSQDPVAVPYF.

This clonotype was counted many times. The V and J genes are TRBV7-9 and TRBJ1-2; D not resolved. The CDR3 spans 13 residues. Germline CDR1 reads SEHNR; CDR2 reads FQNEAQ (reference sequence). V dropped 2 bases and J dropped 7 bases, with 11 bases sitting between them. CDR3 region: CASSLRSGVGYTF. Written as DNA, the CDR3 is TGTGCCAGCAGCTTAAGGTCCGGGGTTGGCTACACCTTC. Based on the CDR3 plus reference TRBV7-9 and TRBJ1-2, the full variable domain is DTGVSQNPRHKITKRGQNVTFRCDPISEHNRLYWYRQTLGQGPEFLTYFQNEAQLEKSRLLSDRFSAERPKGSFSTLEIQRTEQGDSAMYLCASSLRSGVGYTFGSGTRLTVV.

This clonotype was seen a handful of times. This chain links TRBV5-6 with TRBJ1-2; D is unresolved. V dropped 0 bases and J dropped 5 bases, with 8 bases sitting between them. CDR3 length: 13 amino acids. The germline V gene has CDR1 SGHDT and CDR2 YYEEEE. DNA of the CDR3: TGTGCCAGCAGCTTGGCCCCAGATTATGGCTACACCTTC. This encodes CASSLAPDYGYTF.

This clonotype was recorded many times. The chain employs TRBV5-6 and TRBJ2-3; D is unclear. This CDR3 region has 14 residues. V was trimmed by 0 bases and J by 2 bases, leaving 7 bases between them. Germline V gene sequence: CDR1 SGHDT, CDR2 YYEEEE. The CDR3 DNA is TGTGCCAGCAGCTTGGTGCTGAACACAGATACGCAGTATTTT. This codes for CASSLVLNTDTQYF. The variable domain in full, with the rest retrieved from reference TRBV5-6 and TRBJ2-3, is DAGVTQSPTHLIKTRGQQVTLRCSPKSGHDTVSWYQQALGQGPQFIFQYYEEEERQRGNFPDRFSGHQFPNYSSELNVNALLLGDSALYLCASSLVLNTDTQYFGPGTRLTVL.

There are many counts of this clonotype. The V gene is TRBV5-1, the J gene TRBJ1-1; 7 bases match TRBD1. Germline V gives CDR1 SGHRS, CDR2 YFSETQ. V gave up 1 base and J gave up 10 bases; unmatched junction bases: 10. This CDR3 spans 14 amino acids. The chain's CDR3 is CASSLSTGAPVAFF. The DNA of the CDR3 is TGCGCCAGCAGCTTGTCCACAGGGGCCCCGGTAGCTTTCTTT.

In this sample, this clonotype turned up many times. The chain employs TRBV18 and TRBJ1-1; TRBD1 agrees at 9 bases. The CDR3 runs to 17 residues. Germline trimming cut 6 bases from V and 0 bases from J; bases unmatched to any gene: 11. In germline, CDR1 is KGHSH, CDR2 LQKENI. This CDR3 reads CASSPTETGGMNTEAFF. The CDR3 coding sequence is TGTGCCAGCTCCCCGACGGAGACAGGGGGAATGAACACTGAAGCTTTCTTT.

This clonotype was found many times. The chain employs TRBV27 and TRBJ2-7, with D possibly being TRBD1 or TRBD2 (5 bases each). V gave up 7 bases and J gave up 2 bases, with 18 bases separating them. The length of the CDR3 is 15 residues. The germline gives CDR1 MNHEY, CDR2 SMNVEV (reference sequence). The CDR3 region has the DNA TGTGCCAGCACCTTCAGACTGGGACCTCCCTACGAGCAGTACTTC. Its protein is CASTFRLGPPYEQYF.

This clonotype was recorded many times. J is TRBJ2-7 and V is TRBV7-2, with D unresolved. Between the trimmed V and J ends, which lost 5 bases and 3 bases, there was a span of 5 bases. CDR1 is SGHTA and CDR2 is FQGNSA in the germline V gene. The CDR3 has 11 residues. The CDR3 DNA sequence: TGTGCCAGCAGCACCTACTACGAGCAGTACTTC. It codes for CASSTYYEQYF.

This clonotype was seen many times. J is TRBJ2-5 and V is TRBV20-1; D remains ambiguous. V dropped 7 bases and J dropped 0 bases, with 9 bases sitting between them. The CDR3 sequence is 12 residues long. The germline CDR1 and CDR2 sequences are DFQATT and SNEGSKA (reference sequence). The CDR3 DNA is TGCAGTGTTTCCGGACACCAAGAGACCCAGTACTTC. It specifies CSVSGHQETQYF.

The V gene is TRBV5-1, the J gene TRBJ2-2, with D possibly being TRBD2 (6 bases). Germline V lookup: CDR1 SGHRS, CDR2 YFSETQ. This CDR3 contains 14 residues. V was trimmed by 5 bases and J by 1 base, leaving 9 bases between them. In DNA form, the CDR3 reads TGCGCCAGCAGTCGGGACTTGAACACCGGGGAGCTGTTTTTT. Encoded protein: CASSRDLNTGELFF.

The CDR3 loop is CASSEDGWEQFF. The CDR3 nucleotides read TGTGCCAGCAGTGAAGACGGCTGGGAGCAGTTCTTC. The chain links TRBV2 to TRBJ2-1; no clear D. Trimming removed 1 base at V and 10 bases at J, with 8 bases between. From germline, CDR1 is SNHLY and CDR2 FYNNEI. The CDR3 has 12 amino acids.

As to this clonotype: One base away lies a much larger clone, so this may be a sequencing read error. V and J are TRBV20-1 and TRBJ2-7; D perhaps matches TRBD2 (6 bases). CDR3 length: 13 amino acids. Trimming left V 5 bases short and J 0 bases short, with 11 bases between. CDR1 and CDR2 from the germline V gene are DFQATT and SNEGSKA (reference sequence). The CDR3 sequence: CSAGGFLSYEQYF. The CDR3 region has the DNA TGCAGTGCTGGAGGGTTCCTCTCCTACGAGCAGTACTTC.